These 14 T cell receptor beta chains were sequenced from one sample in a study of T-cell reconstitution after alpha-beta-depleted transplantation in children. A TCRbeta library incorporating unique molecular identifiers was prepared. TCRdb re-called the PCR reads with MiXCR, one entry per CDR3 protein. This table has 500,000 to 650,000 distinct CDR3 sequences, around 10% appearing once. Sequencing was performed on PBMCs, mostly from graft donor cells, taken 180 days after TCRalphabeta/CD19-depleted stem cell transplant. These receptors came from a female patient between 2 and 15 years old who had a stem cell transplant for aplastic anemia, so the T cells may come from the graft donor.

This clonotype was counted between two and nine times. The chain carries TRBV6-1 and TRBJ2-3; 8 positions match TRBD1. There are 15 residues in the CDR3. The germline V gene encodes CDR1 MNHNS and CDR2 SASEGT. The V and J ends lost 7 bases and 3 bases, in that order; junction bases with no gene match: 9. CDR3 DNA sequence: TGTGCCAGCATCGACAGGGGTTTTGAGACAGATACGCAGTATTTT. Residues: CASIDRGFETDTQYF.

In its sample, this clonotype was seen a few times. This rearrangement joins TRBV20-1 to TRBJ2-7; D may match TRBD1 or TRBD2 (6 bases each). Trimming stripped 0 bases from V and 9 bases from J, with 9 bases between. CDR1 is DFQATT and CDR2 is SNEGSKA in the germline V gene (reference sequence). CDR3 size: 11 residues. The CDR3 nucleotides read TGCAGTGCTAGAGATAAGGGGGGGCAGTACTTC. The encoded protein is CSARDKGGQYF.

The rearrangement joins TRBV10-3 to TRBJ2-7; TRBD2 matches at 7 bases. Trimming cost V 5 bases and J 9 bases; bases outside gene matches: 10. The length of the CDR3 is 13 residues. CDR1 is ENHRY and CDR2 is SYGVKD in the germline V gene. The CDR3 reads CAISQRDQRGQYV. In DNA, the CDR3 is TGTGCCATCAGTCAGCGGGACCAAAGGGGGCAGTACGTC.

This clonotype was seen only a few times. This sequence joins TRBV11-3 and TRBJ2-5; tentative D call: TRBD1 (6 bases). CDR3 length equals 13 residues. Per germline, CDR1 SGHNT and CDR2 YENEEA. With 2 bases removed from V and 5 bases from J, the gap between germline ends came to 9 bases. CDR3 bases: TGTGCCAGCAGCTTACAGGGGATCGAGACCCAGTACTTC. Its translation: CASSLQGIETQYF.

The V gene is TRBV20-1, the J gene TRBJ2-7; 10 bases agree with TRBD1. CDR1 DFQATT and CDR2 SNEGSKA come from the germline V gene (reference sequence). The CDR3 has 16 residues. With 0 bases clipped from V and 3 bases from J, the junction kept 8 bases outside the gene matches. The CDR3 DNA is TGCAGTGCTAGAGAGCGGGTGGGACAGGGGCTCTACGAGCAGTACTTC. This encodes CSARERVGQGLYEQYF.

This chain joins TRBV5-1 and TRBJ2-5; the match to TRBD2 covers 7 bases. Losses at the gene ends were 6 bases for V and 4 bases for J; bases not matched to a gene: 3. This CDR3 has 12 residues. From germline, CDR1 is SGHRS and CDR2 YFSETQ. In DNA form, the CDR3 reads TGCGCCAGCACCGTAGCGGGAGAGACCCAGTACTTC. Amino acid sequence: CASTVAGETQYF.

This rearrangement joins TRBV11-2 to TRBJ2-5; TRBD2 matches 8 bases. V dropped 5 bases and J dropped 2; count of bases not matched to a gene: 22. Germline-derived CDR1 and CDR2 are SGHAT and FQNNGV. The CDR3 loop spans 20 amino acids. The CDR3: CASSRLGSGSFEGGQETQYF. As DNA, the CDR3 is TGTGCCAGCAGCCGCCTGGGAAGCGGGAGCTTCGAGGGTGGACAAGAGACCCAGTACTTC.

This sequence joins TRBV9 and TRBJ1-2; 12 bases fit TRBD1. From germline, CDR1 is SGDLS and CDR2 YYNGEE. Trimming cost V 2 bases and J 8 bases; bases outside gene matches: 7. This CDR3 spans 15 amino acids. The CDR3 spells CASSVLGQGASGYTF. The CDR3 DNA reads TGTGCCAGCAGCGTTCTGGGACAGGGGGCGTCCGGCTACACCTTC.

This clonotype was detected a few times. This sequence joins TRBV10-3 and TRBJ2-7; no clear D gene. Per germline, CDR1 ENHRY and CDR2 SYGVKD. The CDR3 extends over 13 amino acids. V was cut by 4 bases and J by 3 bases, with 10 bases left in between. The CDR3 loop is CAISVRGVYEQYV. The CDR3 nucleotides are TGTGCCATCAGTGTGCGCGGAGTCTACGAGCAGTACGTC.

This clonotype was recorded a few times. The CDR3 loop is CASSLGGGPGSNEQFF. For the CDR3, the DNA is TGTGCCAGCAGTTTGGGAGGCGGCCCGGGAAGCAATGAGCAGTTCTTC. The chain carries TRBV28 and TRBJ2-1; tentative D call: TRBD2 (6 bases). Trimming took 3 bases from V and 6 from J, leaving 18 bases between them. CDR1 is MDHEN and CDR2 is SYDVKM in the germline V gene. The CDR3 has 16 residues. The full variable domain, rest sourced from reference TRBV28 and TRBJ2-1, is DVKVTQSSRYLVKRTGEKVFLECVQDMDHENMFWYRQDPGLGLRLIYFSYDVKMKEKGDIPEGYSVSREKKERFSLILESASTNQTSMYLCASSLGGGPGSNEQFFGPGTRLTVL.

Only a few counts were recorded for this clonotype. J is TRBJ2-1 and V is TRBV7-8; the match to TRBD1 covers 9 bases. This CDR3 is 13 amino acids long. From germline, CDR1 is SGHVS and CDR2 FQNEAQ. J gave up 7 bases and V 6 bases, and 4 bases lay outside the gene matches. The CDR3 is CASSWDRANEQFF. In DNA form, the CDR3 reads TGTGCCAGCAGTTGGGACAGGGCGAATGAGCAGTTCTTC.

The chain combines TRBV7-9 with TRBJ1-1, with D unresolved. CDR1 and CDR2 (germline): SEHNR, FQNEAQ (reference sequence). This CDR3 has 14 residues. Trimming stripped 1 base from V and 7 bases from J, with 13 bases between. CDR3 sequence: CASSLGSGGGEAFF. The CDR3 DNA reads TGTGCCAGCAGCTTAGGATCAGGTGGAGGTGAAGCTTTCTTT. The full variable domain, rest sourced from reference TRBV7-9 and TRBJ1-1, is DTGVSQNPRHKITKRGQNVTFRCDPISEHNRLYWYRQTLGQGPEFLTYFQNEAQLEKSRLLSDRFSAERPKGSFSTLEIQRTEQGDSAMYLCASSLGSGGGEAFFGQGTRLTVV.

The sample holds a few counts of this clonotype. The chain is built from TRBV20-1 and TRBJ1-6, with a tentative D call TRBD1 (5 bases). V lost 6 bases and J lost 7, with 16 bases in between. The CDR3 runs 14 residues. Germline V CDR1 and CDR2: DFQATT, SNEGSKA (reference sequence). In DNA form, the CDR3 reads TGCAGTGCCGTCGGGGGGGAGAGGAATTCACCCCTCCACTTT. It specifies CSAVGGERNSPLHF.

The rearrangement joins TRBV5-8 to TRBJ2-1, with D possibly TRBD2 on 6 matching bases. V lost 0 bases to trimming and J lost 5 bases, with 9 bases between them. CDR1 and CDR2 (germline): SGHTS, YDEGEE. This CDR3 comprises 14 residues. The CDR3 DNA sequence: TGTGCCAGCAGCTTGGGTGGGACTCACAATGAGCAGTTCTTC. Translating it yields CASSLGGTHNEQFF.